Listed here are 8 T cell receptor beta chains from one sample, sequenced in a study of shared clonotypes between healthy human individuals. Only in-frame clones appear in the TCRdb table, and some are missing; sequencing was by immunoSEQ multiplex PCR. The sample holds roughly 720,000 clones, about 90% seen once. Sequenced: memory CD8+ T cells from PBMCs. Subset in this sample: CD45RO+ cells pooled with CCR7-negative TemRA cells. The receptor source for this set is a man in his late teens or twenties in good health. Some clones in this sample may be carry-over from other donors' samples.

The genes are TRBV2 and TRBJ2-5; D is possibly TRBD1 (6 bases). The V end lost 8 bases, the J end lost 4 bases, and 23 bases lay between the germline ends. The CDR3 covers 16 residues. The germline CDR1 and CDR2 sequences are SNHLY and FYNNEI. The CDR3 DNA reads TGTGCCAGCGTCCCGCCAGGGGTAATCGATGGAGAGACCCAGTACTTC. Its protein is CASVPPGVIDGETQYF.

The chain recombines TRBV5-1 with TRBJ2-7; D is possibly TRBD1 (6 bases). Trimming pared 0 bases from V and 0 bases from J, leaving 16 bases between. Germline CDR1 and CDR2: SGHRS and YFSETQ. The CDR3 covers 17 residues. CDR3 DNA sequence: TGCGCCAGCAGCTTGGAGGCGTACAGGGTGAGCTCCTACGAGCAGTACTTC. The encoded protein is CASSLEAYRVSSYEQYF.

The chain employs TRBV15 and TRBJ2-1, with D uncertain. The CDR3 covers 16 residues. Trimming stripped 0 bases from V and 0 bases from J, with 9 bases between. CDR1 LNHNV and CDR2 YYDKDF come from the germline V gene (reference sequence). As DNA, the CDR3 is TGTGCCACCAGCAGAGAGCGGTGGCCCTCCTACAATGAGCAGTTCTTC. It specifies CATSRERWPSYNEQFF.

V usage is TRBV9 and J usage is TRBJ2-7; a possible D gene is TRBD1 (5 bases). The V end lost 1 base, the J end lost 2 bases, and 10 bases lay between the germline ends. The CDR3 spans 14 residues. CDR1 SGDLS and CDR2 YYNGEE come from the germline V gene. In DNA, the CDR3 is TGTGCCAGCAGCGTATCGACAGCTCCCTACGAGCAGTACTTC. It encodes CASSVSTAPYEQYF.

J is TRBJ2-7 and V is TRBV27; 11 bases match TRBD2. The V gene's germline CDR1 is MNHEY and CDR2 SMNVEV (reference sequence). V trimming: 5 bases; J trimming: 4 bases; junction bases outside the gene matches: 4. The CDR3 totals 14 residues. This chain's CDR3 is CASSARLAGYEQYF. Written as DNA, the CDR3 is TGTGCCAGCAGTGCCCGACTAGCGGGGTACGAGCAGTACTTC.

This clone is a singleton in its sample. The rearrangement uses TRBV6-1 and TRBJ2-5; D is tentatively TRBD1 or TRBD2 (5 bases each). The germline V gene has CDR1 MNHNS and CDR2 SASEGT. The CDR3 runs to 14 residues. The germline V and J ends were trimmed by 4 bases and 4 bases, with 13 bases remaining between them. CDR3 nucleotide sequence: TGTGCCAGCAGTGTCTGGGGGTCCGGAGAGACCCAGTACTTC. Protein product: CASSVWGSGETQYF.

The V and J genes are TRBV4-1 and TRBJ1-2; 7 positions match TRBD1. The V segment lost 4 bases and the J segment 6 bases; nucleotides outside the gene matches: 8. There are 14 residues in the CDR3. CDR1 is MGHRA, CDR2 YSYEKL, per germline. Here the CDR3 reads CASSRIQGFDGYTF. The CDR3 DNA follows: TGCGCCAGCAGCCGAATACAGGGGTTCGATGGCTACACCTTC.

The genes are TRBV7-9 and TRBJ2-1, with TRBD2 matching 8 bases. The germline V gene encodes CDR1 SEHNR and CDR2 FQNEAQ (reference sequence). J was trimmed by 0 bases and V by 1 base; bases with no gene match: 8. This CDR3 is 18 amino acids long. In DNA, the CDR3 is TGTGCCAGCAGCTTAGGACCCAGACTAGCGACCTCCTACAATGAGCAGTTCTTC. Amino acid sequence: CASSLGPRLATSYNEQFF.